The T cell receptor (beta chain) under discussion was sequenced for a study of long-term antiretroviral therapy in people with HIV. Study findings and constraints: Repertoire dominance by clones expanded before ART was seen at all time points. When set beside controls, HIV repertoires had CDR3 length ranges that were narrower.

Notes on this clone: Its antigen is as yet unknown.

Assay version v3.0 of immunoSEQ was used, and it was run at survey level. The assay was immunoSEQ multiplex PCR, and TCRdb's table has in-frame clones only and misses some. The sample yields about 19,000 clones, 79% seen once. Participants who had HIV were, without exception, treated in the United States. Germline-derived CDR1 and CDR2 are LNHDA and SQIVND (reference sequence). Trimming took 3 bases from V and 12 from J, leaving 13 bases between them. This CDR3 is 12 amino acids long. The sequence derives from a man between 18 and 29 years old with HIV. This sample comprised unsorted PBMCs, obtained at the start of antiretroviral therapy, before treatment. The chain carries TRBV19 and TRBJ2-3, with D perhaps given as TRBD1 or TRBD2 (5 bases each). The CDR3 DNA follows: TGTGCCAGTAGTATGGCCCGGGACCATCAGTATTTT. Its translation is CASSMARDHQYF. Drawing the rest from reference TRBV19 and TRBJ2-3, the complete variable domain is DGGITQSPKYLFRKEGQNVTLSCEQNLNHDAMYWYRQDPGQGLRLIYYSQIVNDFQKGDIAEGYSVSREKKESFPLTVTSAQKNPTAFYLCASSMARDHQYFGPGTRLTVL.